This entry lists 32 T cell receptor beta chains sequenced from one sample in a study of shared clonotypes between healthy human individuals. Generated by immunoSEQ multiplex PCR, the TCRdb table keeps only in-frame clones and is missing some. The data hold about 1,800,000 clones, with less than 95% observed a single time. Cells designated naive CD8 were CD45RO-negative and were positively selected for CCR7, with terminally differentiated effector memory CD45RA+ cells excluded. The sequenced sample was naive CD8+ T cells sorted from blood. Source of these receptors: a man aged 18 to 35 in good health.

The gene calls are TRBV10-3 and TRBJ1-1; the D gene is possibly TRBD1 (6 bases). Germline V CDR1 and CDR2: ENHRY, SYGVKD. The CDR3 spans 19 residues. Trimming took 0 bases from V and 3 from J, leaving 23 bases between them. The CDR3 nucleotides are TGTGCCATCAGTGAGTCGGCGGGGTGGGGGCTGAGTAGGGACACTGAAGCTTTCTTT. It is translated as CAISESAGWGLSRDTEAFF.

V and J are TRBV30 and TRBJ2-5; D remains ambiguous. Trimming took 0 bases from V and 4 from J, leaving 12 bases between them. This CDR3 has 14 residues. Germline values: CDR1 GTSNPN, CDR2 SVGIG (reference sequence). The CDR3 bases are TGTGCCTGGAGTGTAACCCCCACGGGAGAGACCCAGTACTTC. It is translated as CAWSVTPTGETQYF. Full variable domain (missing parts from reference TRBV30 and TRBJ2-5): SQTIHQWPATLVQPVGSPLSLECTVEGTSNPNLYWYRQAAGRGLQLLFYSVGIGQISSEVPQNLSASRPQDRQFILSSKKLLLSDSGFYLCAWSVTPTGETQYFGPGTRLLVL.

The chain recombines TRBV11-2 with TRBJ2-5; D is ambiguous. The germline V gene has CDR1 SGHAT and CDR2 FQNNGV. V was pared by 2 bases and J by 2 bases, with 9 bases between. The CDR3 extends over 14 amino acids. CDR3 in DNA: TGTGCCAGCAGCTTATCCCCAGCGCAAGAGACCCAGTACTTC. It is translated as CASSLSPAQETQYF.

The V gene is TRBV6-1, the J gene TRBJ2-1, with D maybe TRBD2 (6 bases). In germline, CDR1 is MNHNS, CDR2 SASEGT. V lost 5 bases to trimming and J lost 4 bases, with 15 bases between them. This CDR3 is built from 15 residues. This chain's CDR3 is CASSFPSAPYNEQFF. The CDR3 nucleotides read TGTGCCAGCAGTTTCCCTAGCGCCCCGTACAATGAGCAGTTCTTC.

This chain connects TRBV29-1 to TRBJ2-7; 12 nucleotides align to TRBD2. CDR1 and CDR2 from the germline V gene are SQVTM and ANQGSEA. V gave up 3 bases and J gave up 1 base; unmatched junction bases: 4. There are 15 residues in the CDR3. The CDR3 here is CSVELAGGRSYEQYF. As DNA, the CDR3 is TGCAGCGTTGAGCTAGCGGGAGGGAGGTCCTACGAGCAGTACTTC.

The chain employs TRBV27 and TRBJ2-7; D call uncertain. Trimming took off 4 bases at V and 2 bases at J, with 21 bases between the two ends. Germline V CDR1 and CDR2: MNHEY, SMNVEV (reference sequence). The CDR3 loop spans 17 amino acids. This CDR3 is CASSSQLDPTFPYEQYF. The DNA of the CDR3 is TGTGCCAGCAGTTCACAGTTGGACCCTACATTTCCCTACGAGCAGTACTTC.

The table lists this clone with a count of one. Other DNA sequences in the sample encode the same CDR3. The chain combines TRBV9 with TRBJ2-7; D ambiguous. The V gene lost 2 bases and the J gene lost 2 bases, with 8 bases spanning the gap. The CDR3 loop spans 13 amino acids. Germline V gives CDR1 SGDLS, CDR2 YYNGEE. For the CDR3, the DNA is TGTGCCAGCAGCGTCACTGACACCTACGAGCAGTACTTC. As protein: CASSVTDTYEQYF.

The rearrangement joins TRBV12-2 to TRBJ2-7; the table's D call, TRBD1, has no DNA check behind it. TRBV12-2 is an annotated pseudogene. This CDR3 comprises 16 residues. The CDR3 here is CASRLAGGQGCNEQYF. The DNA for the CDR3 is TGTGCAAGTCGCTTAGCGGGGGGACAGGGGTGTAACGAGCAGTACTTC.

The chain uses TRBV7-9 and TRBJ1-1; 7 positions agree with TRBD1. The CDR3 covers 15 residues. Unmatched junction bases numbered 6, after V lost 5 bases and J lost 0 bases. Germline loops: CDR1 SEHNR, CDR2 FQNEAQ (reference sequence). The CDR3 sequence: CASSNGTVVNTEAFF. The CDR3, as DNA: TGTGCCAGCAGCAATGGGACAGTGGTGAACACTGAAGCTTTCTTT.

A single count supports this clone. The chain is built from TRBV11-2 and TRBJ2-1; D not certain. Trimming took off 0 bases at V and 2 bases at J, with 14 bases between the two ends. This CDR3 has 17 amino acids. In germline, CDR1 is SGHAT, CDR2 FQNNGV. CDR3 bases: TGTGCCAGCAGCTTAGATGAGAGGCCGGCGGCCTACAATGAGCAGTTCTTC. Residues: CASSLDERPAAYNEQFF.

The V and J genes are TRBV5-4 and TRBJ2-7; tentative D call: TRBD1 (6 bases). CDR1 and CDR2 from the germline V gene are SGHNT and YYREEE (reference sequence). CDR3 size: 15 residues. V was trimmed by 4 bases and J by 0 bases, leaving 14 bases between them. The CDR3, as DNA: TGTGCCAGCAGCCGTGGGGACACCCTCTCCTACGAGCAGTACTTC. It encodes CASSRGDTLSYEQYF.

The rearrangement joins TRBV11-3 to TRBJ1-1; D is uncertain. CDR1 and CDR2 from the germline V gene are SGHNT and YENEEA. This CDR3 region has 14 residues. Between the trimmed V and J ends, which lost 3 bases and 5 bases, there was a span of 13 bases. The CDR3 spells CASSFGLQGTEAFF. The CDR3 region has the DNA TGTGCCAGCAGCTTTGGGCTCCAAGGAACTGAAGCTTTCTTT.

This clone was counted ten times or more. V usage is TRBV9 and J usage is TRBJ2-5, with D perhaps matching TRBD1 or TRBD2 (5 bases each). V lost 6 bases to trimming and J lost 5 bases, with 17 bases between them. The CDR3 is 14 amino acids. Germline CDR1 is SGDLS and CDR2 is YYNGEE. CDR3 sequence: CASTPARGGETQYF. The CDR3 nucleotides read TGTGCCAGCACCCCCGCGAGGGGCGGGGAGACCCAGTACTTC.

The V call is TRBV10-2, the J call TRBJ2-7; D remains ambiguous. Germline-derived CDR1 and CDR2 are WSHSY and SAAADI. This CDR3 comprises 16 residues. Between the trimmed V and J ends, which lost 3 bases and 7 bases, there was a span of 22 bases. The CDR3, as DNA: TGCGCCAGCAGTGAAGCTAGGACCCAGGAGTCAGGAGAGCAGTACTTC. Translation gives CASSEARTQESGEQYF.

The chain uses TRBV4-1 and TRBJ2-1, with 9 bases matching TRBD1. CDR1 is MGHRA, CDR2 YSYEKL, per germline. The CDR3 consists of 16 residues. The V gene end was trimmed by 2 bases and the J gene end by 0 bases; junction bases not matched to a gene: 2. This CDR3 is CASSQKTGGSYNEQFF. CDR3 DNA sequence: TGCGCCAGCAGCCAAAAGACAGGGGGCTCCTACAATGAGCAGTTCTTC.

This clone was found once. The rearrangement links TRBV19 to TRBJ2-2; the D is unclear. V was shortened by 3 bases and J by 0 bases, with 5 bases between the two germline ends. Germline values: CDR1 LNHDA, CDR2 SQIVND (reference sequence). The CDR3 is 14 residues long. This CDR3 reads CASSITANTGELFF. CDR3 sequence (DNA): TGTGCCAGTAGTATCACAGCGAACACCGGGGAGCTGTTTTTT.

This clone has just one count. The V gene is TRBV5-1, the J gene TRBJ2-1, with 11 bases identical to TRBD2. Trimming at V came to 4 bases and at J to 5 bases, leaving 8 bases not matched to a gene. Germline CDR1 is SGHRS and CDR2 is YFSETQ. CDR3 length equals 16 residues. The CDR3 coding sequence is TGCGCCAGCAGCACGGTCGGGACTAGCGGACACAATGAGCAGTTCTTC. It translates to CASSTVGTSGHNEQFF.

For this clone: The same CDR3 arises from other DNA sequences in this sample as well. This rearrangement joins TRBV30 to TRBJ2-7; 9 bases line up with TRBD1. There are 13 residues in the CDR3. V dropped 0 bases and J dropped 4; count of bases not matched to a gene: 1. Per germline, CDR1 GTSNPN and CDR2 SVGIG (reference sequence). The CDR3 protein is CAWSVGTGYEQYF. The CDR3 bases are TGTGCCTGGAGTGTTGGGACAGGGTACGAGCAGTACTTC.

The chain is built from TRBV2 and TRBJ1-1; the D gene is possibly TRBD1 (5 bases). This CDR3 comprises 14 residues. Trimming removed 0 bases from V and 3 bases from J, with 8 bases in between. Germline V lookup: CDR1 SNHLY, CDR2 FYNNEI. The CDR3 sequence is CASSEALGDTEAFF. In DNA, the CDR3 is TGTGCCAGCAGTGAAGCGCTAGGGGACACTGAAGCTTTCTTT.

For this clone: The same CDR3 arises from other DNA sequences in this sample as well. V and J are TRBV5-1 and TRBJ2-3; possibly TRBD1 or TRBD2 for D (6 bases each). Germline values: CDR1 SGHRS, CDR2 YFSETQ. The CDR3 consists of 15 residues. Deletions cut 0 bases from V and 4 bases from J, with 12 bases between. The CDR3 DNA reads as TGCGCCAGCAGCTTGGAGGGGGGCGGGCCAGATACGCAGTATTTT. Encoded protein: CASSLEGGGPDTQYF.

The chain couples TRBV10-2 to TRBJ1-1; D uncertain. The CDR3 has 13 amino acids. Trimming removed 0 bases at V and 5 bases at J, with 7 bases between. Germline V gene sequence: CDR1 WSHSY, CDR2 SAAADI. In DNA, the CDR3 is TGCGCCAGCAGTGAGTCGTACAGAACTGAAGCTTTCTTT. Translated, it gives CASSESYRTEAFF.

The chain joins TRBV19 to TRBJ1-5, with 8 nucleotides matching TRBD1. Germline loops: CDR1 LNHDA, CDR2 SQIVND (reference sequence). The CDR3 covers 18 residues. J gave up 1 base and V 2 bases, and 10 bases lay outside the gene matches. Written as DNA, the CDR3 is TGTGCCAGTAGTATAAGTGACAGGGGAGTCGGAAGCAATCAGCCCCAGCATTTT. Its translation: CASSISDRGVGSNQPQHF.

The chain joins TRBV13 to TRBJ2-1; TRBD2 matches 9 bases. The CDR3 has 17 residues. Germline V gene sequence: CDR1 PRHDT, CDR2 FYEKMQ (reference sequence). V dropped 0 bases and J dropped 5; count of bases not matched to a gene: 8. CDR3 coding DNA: TGTGCCAGCAGCTTAGGCTCCGCGGGAGGGTGGAACAATGAGCAGTTCTTC. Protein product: CASSLGSAGGWNNEQFF.

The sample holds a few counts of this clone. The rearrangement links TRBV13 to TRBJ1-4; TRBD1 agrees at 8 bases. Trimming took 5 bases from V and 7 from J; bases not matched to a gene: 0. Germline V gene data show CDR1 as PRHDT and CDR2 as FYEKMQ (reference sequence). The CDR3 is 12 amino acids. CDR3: CASSGQGEKLFF. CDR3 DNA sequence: TGTGCCAGCAGCGGACAGGGTGAAAAACTGTTTTTT.

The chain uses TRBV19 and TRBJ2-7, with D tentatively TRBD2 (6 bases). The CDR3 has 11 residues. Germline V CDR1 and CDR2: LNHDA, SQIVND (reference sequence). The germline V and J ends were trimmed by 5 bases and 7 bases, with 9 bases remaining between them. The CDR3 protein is CASSDGGEQYF. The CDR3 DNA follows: TGTGCCAGTAGTGACGGGGGAGAGCAGTACTTC.

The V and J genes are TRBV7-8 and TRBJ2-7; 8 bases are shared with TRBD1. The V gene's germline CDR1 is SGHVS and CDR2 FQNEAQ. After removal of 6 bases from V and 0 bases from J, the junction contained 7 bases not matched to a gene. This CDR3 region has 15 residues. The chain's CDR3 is CASREGQGPSYEQYF. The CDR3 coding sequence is TGTGCCAGCAGGGAAGGACAGGGACCCTCCTACGAGCAGTACTTC.

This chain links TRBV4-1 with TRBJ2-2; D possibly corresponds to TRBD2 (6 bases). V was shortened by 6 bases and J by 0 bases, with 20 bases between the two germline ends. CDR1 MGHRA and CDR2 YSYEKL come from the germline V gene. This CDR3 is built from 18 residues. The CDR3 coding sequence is TGCGCCAGCAGTCGTTCCCGACTAATAGCGGCGAACACCGGGGAGCTGTTTTTT. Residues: CASSRSRLIAANTGELFF.

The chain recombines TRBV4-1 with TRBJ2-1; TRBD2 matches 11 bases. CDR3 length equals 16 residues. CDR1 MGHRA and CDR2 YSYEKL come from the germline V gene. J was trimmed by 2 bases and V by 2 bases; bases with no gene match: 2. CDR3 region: CASSQRLAGTYNEQFF. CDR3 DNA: TGCGCCAGCAGCCAAAGACTAGCGGGAACCTACAATGAGCAGTTCTTC.

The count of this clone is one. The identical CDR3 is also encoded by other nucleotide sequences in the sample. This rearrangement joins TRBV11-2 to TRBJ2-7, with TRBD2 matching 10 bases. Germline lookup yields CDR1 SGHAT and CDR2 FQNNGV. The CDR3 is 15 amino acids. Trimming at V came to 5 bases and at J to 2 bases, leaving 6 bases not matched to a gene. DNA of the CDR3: TGTGCCAGCAGCCTCGGAGCGGGAGGGGCCTACGAGCAGTACTTC. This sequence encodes CASSLGAGGAYEQYF.

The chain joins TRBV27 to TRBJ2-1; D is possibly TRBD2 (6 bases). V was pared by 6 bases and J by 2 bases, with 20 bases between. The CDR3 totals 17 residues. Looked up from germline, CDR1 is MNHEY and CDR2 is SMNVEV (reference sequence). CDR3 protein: CASSQPGLPSAYNEQFF. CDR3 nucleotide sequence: TGTGCCAGCAGCCAACCGGGACTCCCGAGTGCCTACAATGAGCAGTTCTTC.

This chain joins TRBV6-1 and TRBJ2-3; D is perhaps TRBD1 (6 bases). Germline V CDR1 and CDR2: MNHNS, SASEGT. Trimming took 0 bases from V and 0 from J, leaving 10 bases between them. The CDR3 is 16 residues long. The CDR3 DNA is TGTGCCAGCAGTGAAGCGCGTACAGGGAGCACAGATACGCAGTATTTT. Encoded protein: CASSEARTGSTDTQYF.

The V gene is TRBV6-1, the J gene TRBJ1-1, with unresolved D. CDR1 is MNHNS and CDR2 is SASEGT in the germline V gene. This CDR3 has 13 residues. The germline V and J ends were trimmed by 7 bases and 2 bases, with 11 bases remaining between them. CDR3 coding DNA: TGTGCCAGCACAAGAGTGGATAACACTGAAGCTTTCTTT. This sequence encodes CASTRVDNTEAFF.